Listed here are 7 T cell receptor beta chains from one sample, sequenced in a study of blood T cell repertoires in COVID-19. Profiled with immunoSEQ multiplex PCR; TCRdb holds only in-frame clones, not every one. The sample lists approximately 170,000 clones; approximately 90% were seen once. Sequencing was performed on peripheral blood. These receptors all come from a man aged 45-65 years who had recovered from COVID-19.

The chain employs TRBV6-6 and TRBJ1-5, with 8 bases identical to TRBD1. Germline V gives CDR1 MNHNY, CDR2 SVGAGI (reference sequence). The CDR3 is made up of 14 amino acids. Unmatched junction bases numbered 7, after V lost 6 bases and J lost 6 bases. For the CDR3, the DNA is TGTGCCAGCAGGCAGGGGGCGAGGGGTCAGCCCCAGCATTTT. Its translation is CASRQGARGQPQHF.

The rearrangement uses TRBV18 and TRBJ1-3; D not resolved. V lost 3 bases to trimming and J lost 0 bases, with 9 bases between them. The CDR3 runs to 15 residues. CDR1 and CDR2 (germline): KGHSH, LQKENI. The CDR3 coding sequence is TGTGCCAGCTCACCTAGAGAGAGCTCTGGAAACACCATATATTTT. Protein product: CASSPRESSGNTIYF.

This clone appeared a single time. CDR3 DNA: TGTGCCAGTAGTCAGACCGGACAGGGGACGTGGGAGCAGTACTTC. Encoded protein: CASSQTGQGTWEQYF. This chain links TRBV19 with TRBJ2-7; 9 bases are a match to TRBD1. In germline, CDR1 is LNHDA, CDR2 SQIVND (reference sequence). V shed 5 bases and J 7 bases; nucleotides not matched to a gene: 12. The CDR3 has 15 amino acids.

The genes are TRBV27 and TRBJ1-2; 8 bases match TRBD1. V lost 0 bases and J lost 4; bases outside the gene matches: 4. CDR3 length: 15 amino acids. Germline loops: CDR1 MNHEY, CDR2 SMNVEV (reference sequence). CDR3 nucleotide sequence: TGTGCCAGCAGTTTATCTGGCAGGGGGCTCTATGGCTACACCTTC. Translating it yields CASSLSGRGLYGYTF.

The genes are TRBV6-5 and TRBJ1-2, with 10 bases matching TRBD1. CDR3 size: 16 residues. The V gene's germline CDR1 is MNHEY and CDR2 SVGAGI. With V trimmed by 4 bases and J by 4 bases, 9 bases remained unmatched. The CDR3 DNA is TGTGCCAGCAGTTTATCCGGGACAGGGGCAGGCTATGGCTACACCTTC. Its translation: CASSLSGTGAGYGYTF.

This rearrangement joins TRBV24-1 to TRBJ2-1, with D hard to call. With 4 bases removed from V and 5 bases from J, the gap between germline ends came to 5 bases. The CDR3 runs to 12 residues. The germline V gene encodes CDR1 KGHDR and CDR2 SFDVKD. The CDR3 bases are TGTGCCACCAGTGACCTACACAATGAGCAGTTCTTC. Its translation: CATSDLHNEQFF.

The CDR3 sequence is CASSLNPGNNEQFF. The DNA of the CDR3 is TGTGCCAGCAGCTTAAACCCAGGGAACAATGAGCAGTTCTTC. The V call is TRBV7-2, the J call TRBJ2-1, with D tentatively TRBD1 (5 bases). Germline V gene sequence: CDR1 SGHTA, CDR2 FQGNSA. The CDR3 is 14 amino acids. With 2 bases removed from V and 5 bases from J, the gap between germline ends came to 10 bases.